This section outlines one T cell receptor beta chain sequence together with its context. Clones were sequenced by immunoSEQ multiplex PCR, and TCRdb holds only the in-frame ones, with some missing. The sample lists 95,000 to 150,000 clones; roughly 93% were seen once. The data originate from a study of OX40 agonist ivuxolimab in advanced cancers. This CDR3 comprises 15 residues. Germline-derived CDR1 and CDR2 are SGHAT and FQNNGV. With V trimmed by 4 bases and J by 2 bases, 2 bases remained unmatched. The input for sequencing was CD4+ or CD8+ T cells sorted from blood, taken in a trial of the OX40 agonist ivuxolimab. This TCR was sampled from an adult with an advanced solid tumor such as melanoma, head and neck, liver or kidney cancer. This sequence joins TRBV11-2 and TRBJ2-7; 13 nucleotides agree with TRBD2. This chain's CDR3 is CASSSGLAGTYEQYF. CDR3 bases: TGTGCCAGCAGCTCGGGACTAGCGGGGACCTACGAGCAGTACTTC.